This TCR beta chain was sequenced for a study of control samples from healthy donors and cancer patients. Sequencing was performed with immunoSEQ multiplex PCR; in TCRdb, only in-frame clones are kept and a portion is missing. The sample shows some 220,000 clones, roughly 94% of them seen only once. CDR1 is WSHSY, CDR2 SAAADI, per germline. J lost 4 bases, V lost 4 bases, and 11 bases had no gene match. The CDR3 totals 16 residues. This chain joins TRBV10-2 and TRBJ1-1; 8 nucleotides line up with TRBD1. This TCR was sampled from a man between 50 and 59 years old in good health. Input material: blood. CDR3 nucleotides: TGCGCCAGCAGTGGTAGGGGACAGGTTAAAATCACTGAAGCTTTCTTT. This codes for CASSGRGQVKITEAFF.